The rows below give T cell receptor beta chains drawn from one sample of a study of memory CD8 T cells in hepatitis C reinfection. TCRdb's copy holds only in-frame clones and misses some; the assay was immunoSEQ multiplex PCR. Seen here are more than 35,000 clones, 85% to 90% observed once, and the top ten hold around 1.2%. The sample comprised naive CD8+ T cells sorted from blood. These receptors all come from a young man with hepatitis C virus infection. The CDR3 runs from the conserved cysteine through the conserved F or W. D genes are given only for firm matches. For some rows the clone size is stated as once, few or many, or as a class when expanded; others skip it.

j_gene | d_gene | abundance | v_gene | CDR3aa | CDR3nt
TRBJ2-7 | NA | NA | TRBV19 | CASSMDWLGYEQYF | TGTGCCAGTAGTATGGACTGGCTCGGTTACGAGCAGTACTTC
TRBJ2-3 | TRBD1 | NA | TRBV6-4 | CASSRTGGKSDTQYF | TGTGCCAGCAGTCGGACAGGGGGCAAATCAGATACGCAGTATTTT
TRBJ2-2 | NA | NA | TRBV6-5 | CASSYSTGYAGELFF | TGTGCCAGCAGTTACTCCACAGGGTACGCCGGGGAGCTGTTTTTT
TRBJ2-1 | TRBD2 | NA | TRBV19 | CATMTSGGHNEQFF | TGTGCCACCATGACTAGCGGGGGACACAATGAGCAGTTCTTC
TRBJ2-3 | NA | NA | TRBV9 | CASERGGEDTQYF | TGTGCCTCAGAAAGGGGGGGGGAAGATACGCAGTATTTT
TRBJ2-1 | TRBD2 | NA | TRBV10-1 | CASSESAGGYNEQFF | TGCGCCAGCAGTGAGTCAGCGGGGGGCTACAATGAGCAGTTCTTC
TRBJ2-1 | TRBD2 | few | TRBV19 | CASSIEGGLAGGNEQFF | TGTGCCAGTAGTATAGAGGGGGGACTAGCGGGGGGCAATGAGCAGTTCTTC
TRBJ1-3 | TRBD1 | few | TRBV6-1 | CASSEMRGTGTGNTIYF | TGTGCCAGCAGTGAAATGAGAGGGACAGGGACTGGAAACACCATATATTTT
TRBJ2-1 | TRBD2 | NA | TRBV6-5 | CASSAREGWNEQFF | TGTGCCAGCAGTGCCCGGGAGGGTTGGAATGAGCAGTTCTTC
TRBJ2-1 | NA | NA | TRBV11-1 | CASSFSGMSNEQFF | TGTGCCAGCAGCTTCTCGGGGATGAGCAATGAGCAGTTCTTC
TRBJ2-7 | TRBD1 | NA | TRBV4-1 | CASSPRGQGAIHEQYF | TGCGCCAGCAGCCCTCGAGGACAGGGGGCGATCCACGAGCAGTACTTC
TRBJ2-3 | TRBD2 | NA | TRBV6-1 | CASESGRTLTDTQYF | TGTGCCAGCGAAAGCGGGAGGACTCTCACAGATACGCAGTATTTT
TRBJ2-3 | TRBD2 | once | TRBV19 | CASSIDEGLGGPPDTQYF | TGTGCCAGTAGTATAGATGAGGGACTAGGTGGGCCGCCAGATACGCAGTATTTT
TRBJ2-7 | TRBD2 | NA | TRBV19 | CARPGLAGVRDYEQYF | TGTGCCCGACCCGGACTAGCGGGAGTTAGGGACTACGAGCAGTACTTC
TRBJ2-7 | TRBD1 | NA | TRBV7-9 | CASSLVEGTALYEQYF | TGTGCCAGCAGCTTAGTAGAAGGGACAGCACTATACGAGCAGTACTTC
TRBJ1-1 | TRBD1 | NA | TRBV7-9 | CASSQGQGADTEAFF | TGTGCCAGCAGCCAGGGACAGGGGGCGGACACTGAAGCTTTCTTT
TRBJ1-2 | NA | NA | TRBV6-5 | CASSTPGRAHYGYTF | TGTGCCAGCAGTACCCCTGGCAGGGCCCACTATGGCTACACCTTC
TRBJ2-5 | NA | NA | TRBV7-2 | CASSLVEGSRETQYF | TGTGCCAGCAGCTTAGTGGAGGGAAGTAGGGAGACCCAGTACTTC
TRBJ1-1 | NA | NA | TRBV5-1 | CASSLGSGTTEAFF | TGCGCCAGCAGCTTGGGTTCAGGGACTACTGAAGCTTTCTTT
TRBJ2-1 | NA | NA | TRBV5-1 | CASSFDSLNNEQFF | TGCGCCAGCAGCTTCGACTCCCTAAACAATGAGCAGTTCTTC